This T cell receptor beta chain is drawn from a study of cytomegalovirus exposure and HLA in healthy donors. Looking at the study overall: It was reported in a later analysis that the same platform had been used for the roughly 110 validation repertoires as for the 550 to 700 first-cohort repertoires.

Clones were read by immunoSEQ multiplex PCR, and TCRdb kept only the in-frame ones, dropping some. The sample has around 250,000 clones, almost 90% seen once; the top ten hold under 0.45%. The V gene end was trimmed by 3 bases and the J gene end by 9 bases; junction bases not matched to a gene: 5. Looked up from germline, CDR1 is SGHTA and CDR2 is FQGNSA. This CDR3 is 14 amino acids long. The chain uses TRBV7-2 and TRBJ1-6; 7 bases fit TRBD1. The sequence derives from a woman younger than 35 in good health and CMV-seronegative. Sequenced sample: PBMCs. The CDR3 DNA is TGTGCCAGCAGCTTCCGGGACAGAGTTTCACCCCTCCACTTT. Amino acids: CASSFRDRVSPLHF. Full variable domain (missing parts from reference TRBV7-2 and TRBJ1-6): GAGVSQSPSNKVTEKGKDVELRCDPISGHTALYWYRQSLGQGLEFLIYFQGNSAPDKSGLPSDRFSAERTGGSVSTLTIQRTQQEDSAVYLCASSFRDRVSPLHFGNGTRLTVT.